These T cell receptor beta chains were read from a single sample in a study of post-analysis software for immune sequencing data. From the PCR reads, TCRdb called clonotypes with MiXCR, one entry per CDR3 protein. Of roughly 600,000 distinct CDR3 sequences in the sample, about 44% were seen once. The sample comprised blood. Receptor source: a girl between 10 and 17 years old with multiple sclerosis. The CDR3 runs from the conserved cysteine through the conserved F or W. A D gene is named only where the DNA matches it firmly. Some rows mark clone size as missing; the rest say once, few, many or name a class of expanded clone.

j_gene	v_gene	abundance	d_gene	CDR3aa	CDR3nt
TRBJ2-3	TRBV20-1	.	.	CSATPRERSSTDTQYF	TGCAGTGCTACCCCCCGAGAGCGGTCTAGCACAGATACGCAGTATTTT
TRBJ2-7	TRBV7-9	.	TRBD2	CASSFFGGRSYEQYF	TGTGCCAGCAGCTTCTTCGGGGGGAGGAGCTACGAGCAGTACTTC
TRBJ1-1	TRBV3-1	.	.	CASSQEGTWTNTEAFF	TGTGCCAGCAGCCAAGAAGGGACATGGACGAACACTGAAGCTTTCTTT
TRBJ2-6	TRBV12-3/TRBV12-4	.	.	CASSYQRRRGLGVLTF	TGTGCCAGCAGTTATCAGCGACGACGGGGATTGGGAGTCCTGACTTTC
TRBJ1-2	TRBV6-5	.	TRBD1	CASSRTGWGGYTF	TGTGCCAGCAGCCGGACAGGGTGGGGTGGCTACACCTTC
TRBJ1-2	TRBV20-1	.	.	CSSSIPRGYGYTF	TGCAGCTCCTCGATCCCCAGGGGCTATGGCTACACCTTC
TRBJ2-5	TRBV10-3	.	.	CATTGNDQETQYF	TGTGCCACCACAGGGAACGACCAAGAGACCCAGTACTTC
TRBJ2-3	TRBV12-3/TRBV12-4	.	.	CASRPGQDTQYF	TGTGCCAGCAGACCAGGGCAAGATACGCAGTATTTT
TRBJ1-1	TRBV20-1	.	.	CSASDNRAFF	TGCAGTGCTAGTGACAATCGAGCTTTCTTT
TRBJ1-1	TRBV12-3/TRBV12-4	.	TRBD1	CASSNGQDNTEAFF	TGTGCCAGCAGTAATGGACAGGACAACACTGAAGCTTTCTTT
TRBJ2-5	TRBV25-1	.	.	CASSEAKGTASVGLETQYF	TGTGCCAGCAGTGAGGCCAAGGGAACGGCTAGCGTCGGTCTAGAGACCCAGTACTTC
TRBJ1-2	TRBV7-9	.	.	CASSKDGKYNYGYTF	TGTGCCAGCAGCAAGGACGGAAAATATAACTATGGCTACACCTTC
TRBJ2-5	TRBV12-3/TRBV12-4	few	.	CASRPSQAQETQYF	TGTGCCAGCAGGCCCAGTCAGGCCCAAGAGACCCAGTACTTC
TRBJ1-1	TRBV29-1	few	TRBD1	CSAKGQDLNTEAFF	TGCAGCGCCAAGGGACAGGATTTGAACACTGAAGCTTTCTTT
TRBJ2-5	TRBV5-1	.	.	CASSVPSGLNQETQYF	TGCGCCAGCAGCGTCCCCTCAGGTCTAAATCAAGAGACCCAGTACTTC
TRBJ1-6	TRBV30	few	.	CAWSVGSWDSPLHF	TGTGCCTGGAGTGTAGGGAGCTGGGATTCACCCCTCCACTTT
TRBJ2-1	TRBV12-3/TRBV12-4	once	.	CASRASLREQFF	TGTGCCAGCAGGGCGTCGTTGAGGGAGCAGTTCTTC
TRBJ1-2	TRBV12-3/TRBV12-4	.	TRBD1	CASRTTGGVGYGYTF	TGTGCCAGCAGAACCACAGGGGGCGTTGGCTATGGCTACACCTTC
TRBJ2-7	TRBV4-1	.	.	CASSQVLAAYEQYF	TGCGCCAGCAGCCAAGTTCTCGCCGCCTACGAGCAGTACTTC
TRBJ2-6	TRBV7-9	few	.	CASSLLRAGSAGANVLTF	TGTGCCAGCAGCTTATTGCGAGCGGGTTCGGCTGGGGCCAACGTCCTGACTTTC
TRBJ1-2	TRBV6-5	.	TRBD1	CASRKGQPHGYTF	TGTGCCAGCAGGAAGGGACAGCCCCATGGCTACACCTTC
TRBJ2-1	TRBV29-1	.	.	CSVEASLAGPSEQFF	TGCAGCGTTGAAGCGTCGCTAGCCGGGCCAAGTGAGCAGTTCTTC
TRBJ1-1	TRBV5-5	.	.	CASSAGAPTEAFF	TGTGCCAGCAGCGCGGGGGCGCCCACTGAAGCTTTCTTT
TRBJ2-3	TRBV5-1	.	.	CASSLGNSPSTDTQYF	TGCGCCAGCAGCTTAGGGAACAGTCCTAGCACAGATACGCAGTATTTT
TRBJ2-4	TRBV7-3	few	.	CASSPTRPAVAKNIQYF	TGTGCCAGCAGCCCCACCCGGCCGGCGGTAGCCAAAAACATTCAGTACTTC
TRBJ1-2	TRBV12-3/TRBV12-4	many	.	CASRQGGGYTF	TGTGCCAGCAGACAGGGCGGTGGCTACACCTTC
TRBJ1-1	TRBV29-1	.	.	CSVEKGTEAFF	TGCAGCGTTGAGAAGGGCACTGAAGCTTTCTTT
TRBJ2-7	TRBV10-3	few	TRBD1	CAISWGTVSSYEQYF	TGTGCCATCAGTTGGGGGACAGTTAGCTCCTACGAGCAGTACTTC
TRBJ1-6	TRBV5-1	.	TRBD1	CASASTGPSSYNSPLHF	TGCGCCAGCGCCTCGACAGGGCCGAGCTCCTATAATTCACCCCTCCACTTT
TRBJ2-3	TRBV5-4	.	TRBD2	CASSLGLADHPDTQYF	TGTGCCAGCAGCTTGGGACTAGCGGATCACCCAGATACGCAGTATTTT
TRBJ2-1	TRBV12-3/TRBV12-4	once	TRBD2	CASSGRPGTGGSSYNEQFF	TGTGCCAGCAGCGGGAGGCCTGGGACTGGCGGGAGCTCCTACAATGAGCAGTTCTTC
TRBJ2-5	TRBV9	.	TRBD2	CASSVYSGGAEETQYF	TGTGCCAGCAGCGTCTATAGCGGGGGGGCCGAGGAGACCCAGTACTTC
TRBJ2-1	TRBV5-1	.	.	CASSFDTLNEQFF	TGCGCCAGCAGCTTCGACACCCTCAATGAGCAGTTCTTC
TRBJ1-4	TRBV6-6	few	.	CASSQAATNEKLFF	TGTGCCAGCAGTCAGGCTGCAACTAATGAAAAACTGTTTTTT
TRBJ2-3	TRBV7-2	.	TRBD2	CASSKTSGGITDTQYF	TGTGCCAGCAGTAAGACTAGCGGGGGGATCACAGATACGCAGTATTTT
TRBJ1-1	TRBV29-1	.	TRBD1	CSVTGATEAFF	TGCAGCGTTACAGGGGCAACTGAAGCTTTCTTT
TRBJ2-1	TRBV7-9	few	.	CASSLAHEQFF	TGTGCCAGCAGCTTAGCCCATGAGCAGTTCTTC
TRBJ2-1	TRBV24-1	.	TRBD2	CATSDLRREMANERFF	TGTGCCACCAGTGATTTAAGGCGGGAGATGGCTAATGAGCGGTTCTTC
TRBJ2-7	TRBV6-5	few	.	CASSPSPNSYEQYF	TGTGCCAGCAGTCCTAGTCCAAACTCCTACGAGCAGTACTTC
TRBJ1-6	TRBV5-1	.	.	CASSRGRPSSYNSPLHF	TGCGCCAGCAGCCGGGGACGGCCGAGCTCCTATAATTCACCCCTCCACTTT
TRBJ2-1	TRBV11-3	.	TRBD1	CASSAWDSSYNEQFF	TGTGCCAGCAGCGCCTGGGACAGCTCCTACAATGAGCAGTTCTTC
TRBJ1-6	TRBV25-1	few	TRBD1	CASSGGTGGLSPHF	TGTGCCAGCAGTGGCGGGACAGGGGGATTATCCCCCCACTTT
TRBJ2-3	TRBV5-1	.	.	CASSLRVLKLSPDTQYF	TGCGCCAGCAGCTTGAGGGTTTTGAAACTCTCCCCAGATACGCAGTATTTT
TRBJ2-6	TRBV28	few	.	CASTVEQVGANVLTF	TGTGCCAGCACCGTCGAGCAAGTCGGGGCCAACGTCCTGACTTTC
TRBJ1-4	TRBV24-1	.	.	CATSDISRLFF	TGTGCCACCAGTGATATCTCACGACTGTTTTTT